This T cell receptor (beta chain) derives from a study of cytotoxic CD8 clonotypes in ibrutinib-treated CLL. Study-wide context: Response sampling came at median around twelve months of treatment, ranging roughly 6 to 36 months.

With sequencing, the targeted depth ranged from 1 in 200,000 to 1 in 1 million T cells. Only in-frame clones appear in the TCRdb table, and some are missing; sequencing was by immunoSEQ multiplex PCR. Of approximately 350,000 clones listed, around 66% were seen once; the top ten hold 6.3%. This CDR3 is built from 14 residues. Trimming cost V 4 bases and J 2 bases, with 13 bases left between them. Germline V gives CDR1 SGHNT, CDR2 YYREEE (reference sequence). Source: PBMCs, taken after 36 months of ibrutinib treatment. The TCR originated in a human donor with chronic lymphocytic leukemia. The genes are TRBV5-4 and TRBJ2-7, with TRBD2 as a possible D gene (7 bases). The CDR3 here is CASSATGGAYEQYF. The CDR3 coding sequence is TGTGCCAGCAGCGCCACGGGGGGCGCCTACGAGCAGTACTTC.